A single sample gave rise to the 3 T cell receptor beta chains below, sequenced in a study of response to subunit inactivated influenza vaccine. TCRdb reanalysed the RT-PCR reads using MiXCR and keeps one entry per CDR3 protein. Among more than 150,000 distinct CDR3 sequences listed, about a tenth were seen once. Material: non-naive T cells sorted from PBMCs, obtained on the day of vaccination. The receptors shown here come from a man aged 50-60 years who received an inactivated influenza vaccine.

The CDR3 bases are TGTGCCAGCAGTTACTCAGGAGGGGACGGGAGGACCGGGGAGCTGTTTTTT. Translation gives CASSYSGGDGRTGELFF. The rearrangement uses TRBV6-2 or TRBV6-3 and TRBJ2-2, with 7 bases fitting TRBD2. The CDR3 totals 17 residues. After removal of 0 bases from V and 5 bases from J, the junction contained 9 bases not matched to a gene. Germline V gene lookup returns CDR1 MNHEY and CDR2 SVGEGT.

V usage is TRBV6-2 or TRBV6-3 and J usage is TRBJ2-3, with 7 bases identical to TRBD2. The CDR3 totals 14 residues. V shed 6 bases and J 5 bases; nucleotides not matched to a gene: 8. Germline V CDR1 and CDR2: MNHEY, SVGEGT. CDR3 sequence reads: CASRPKRDIDTQYF. CDR3 nucleotides: TGTGCCAGCAGACCTAAGCGGGATATAGATACGCAGTATTTT.

This clonotype has just a few counts. The chain is built from TRBV20-1 and TRBJ1-5; unclear D gene. CDR3 length equals 13 residues. Germline values: CDR1 DFQATT, CDR2 SNEGSKA (reference sequence). Trimming shortened V by 6 bases and J by 9 bases, and 18 bases separated the two germline ends. The CDR3 DNA reads as TGCAGTGCCATCGACCCCTCGAAGGGGCCCCAGCATTTT. Protein: CSAIDPSKGPQHF.